This is a list of T cell receptor beta chains from one sample in a study of preoperative IRX-2 immunotherapy in early breast cancer. The protocol was immunoSEQ multiplex PCR, while the TCRdb copy is restricted to in-frame clones and leaves out a portion. The table includes about 32,000 clones, 80% to 85% detected once. The sequencing here drew on lymph node tissue, taken from a patient treated with IRX-2 immunotherapy. The receptors derive from a human donor with breast cancer. CDR3s include the opening cysteine and the closing phenylalanine or tryptophan. Fields, in order: J gene, D gene, clone size, V gene, CDR3 protein, CDR3 DNA. D genes are given only for firm matches. Size is stated for part of the rows, as once, few or many counts, or as a class when the clone is expanded.

J: TRBJ2-5; D: TRBD1; size: .; V: TRBV5-1; CDR3: CASSTEDRGFETQYF; DNA: TGCGCCAGCAGCACTGAGGACAGGGGCTTTGAGACCCAGTACTTC
J: TRBJ1-1; D: .; size: .; V: TRBV1; CDR3: CASSQTDRGNAEAFF; DNA: TGCGCCAGCAGCCAAACAGACAGGGGGAACGCTGAAGCTTTCTTT
J: TRBJ2-7; D: .; size: .; V: TRBV18; CDR3: CASSPGLGKGEQYF; DNA: TGTGCCAGCTCACCAGGGCTGGGGAAGGGCGAGCAGTACTTC
J: TRBJ2-3; D: TRBD1; size: .; V: TRBV6-8; CDR3: CASSSRQGIDTQYF; DNA: TGTGCCAGCAGTTCGCGACAGGGGATAGATACGCAGTATTTT
J: TRBJ2-1; D: .; size: few; V: TRBV19; CDR3: CASSISSLAGRDEQFF; DNA: TGTGCCAGTAGTATTTCGTCGTTGGCGGGCCGGGATGAGCAGTTCTTC
J: TRBJ2-5; D: TRBD2; size: .; V: TRBV15; CDR3: CATSRDGLAGPETQYF; DNA: TGTGCCACCAGCAGAGATGGACTAGCGGGCCCAGAGACCCAGTACTTC
J: TRBJ2-6; D: .; size: once; V: TRBV7-1; CDR3: CASSITGSGANVLTF; DNA: TGTGCCAGCAGCATTACAGGGAGTGGGGCCAACGTCCTGACTTTC
J: TRBJ2-7; D: .; size: .; V: TRBV28; CDR3: CASSHRAPLPYEQYF; DNA: TGTGCCAGCAGCCATAGGGCCCCGTTGCCCTACGAGCAGTACTTC
J: TRBJ2-7; D: TRBD2; size: once; V: TRBV6-8; CDR3: CASSYRLAGDEQYF; DNA: TGTGCCAGCAGTTACAGACTAGCGGGAGACGAGCAGTACTTC
J: TRBJ1-1; D: .; size: .; V: TRBV29-1; CDR3: CSVVIRGTEAFF; DNA: TGCAGCGTTGTTATCAGGGGCACTGAAGCTTTCTTT